The 19 T cell receptor beta chains given below trace back to one sample, sequenced in a study of blood T cells in healthy people across ages. A second PCR of 7 to 11 cycles used a sample-barcoded 5' primer and a J-beta primer mix. TCRdb used MiXCR to reprocess the 5' RACE reads, holding one entry per CDR3 protein. The sample shows 1.4 million to 1.5 million distinct CDR3 sequences, 42% of them seen only once. Sequencing was performed on blood. These receptors originate from a woman under 30 in good health.

The genes are TRBV24-1 and TRBJ1-5; D not certain. This CDR3 contains 15 residues. Trimming removed 3 bases at V and 3 bases at J, with 11 bases between. From germline, CDR1 is KGHDR and CDR2 SFDVKD. The CDR3 coding sequence is TGTGCCACCAGTGATCTGAACAGCCCCAATCAGCCCCAGCATTTT. Protein product: CATSDLNSPNQPQHF.

This clonotype has more than one count but fewer than ten. The chain combines TRBV9 with TRBJ2-1, with D perhaps TRBD2 (5 bases). Trimming took off 3 bases at V and 2 bases at J, with 15 bases between the two ends. CDR3 length: 16 residues. Germline V gene sequence: CDR1 SGDLS, CDR2 YYNGEE. CDR3 in DNA: TGTGCCAGCAGCGCCCGCTCTAGCTTCCCCTACAATGAGCAGTTCTTC. Protein sequence: CASSARSSFPYNEQFF.

The chain is built from TRBV2 and TRBJ2-5; perhaps TRBD1 as D (5 bases). The J call may be faulty, since TRBJ2-7 better matches the DNA end. The CDR3 is 12 residues long. Germline-derived CDR1 and CDR2 are SNHLY and FYNNEI. DNA for the CDR3: TGTGCCAGCAATATCTACAGGAACGAGCAGTACTTC. Encoded protein: CASNIYRNEQYF.

The sample holds a few counts of this clonotype. The CDR3 sequence: CASTTGGLAADTQYF. The DNA for the CDR3 is TGTGCCAGCACGACTGGGGGGCTAGCGGCAGATACGCAGTATTTT. The chain carries TRBV3-1 and TRBJ2-3; tentatively, D is TRBD2 (7 bases). The CDR3 extends over 15 amino acids. Germline CDR1 and CDR2: LGHDT and YNNKEL (reference sequence). Trimming stripped 7 bases from V and 4 bases from J, with 18 bases between.

The chain links TRBV6-5 to TRBJ2-3; 13 bases line up with TRBD2. Germline CDR1 reads MNHEY; CDR2 reads SVGAGI. CDR3 length: 14 amino acids. V was pared by 10 bases and J by 4 bases, with 5 bases of the junction left unmatched. DNA for the CDR3: TGTGCCACCCGACTAGCGGGGGGCCCAGATACGCAGTATTTT. Translated, it gives CATRLAGGPDTQYF.

This clonotype turned up a few times. The chain is built from TRBV29-1 and TRBJ2-7, with 8 bases fitting TRBD1. The CDR3 has 13 amino acids. Germline CDR1 and CDR2: SQVTM and ANQGSEA. V was clipped by 7 bases and J by 5 bases; unmatched bases: 10. The CDR3 spells CSGYGDRSNEQYF. The CDR3 DNA reads as TGCAGCGGGTATGGGGACAGGTCGAACGAGCAGTACTTC.

This clonotype was found a few times. This chain connects TRBV29-1 to TRBJ1-2; D is uncertain. Germline V gives CDR1 SQVTM, CDR2 ANQGSEA. This CDR3 contains 12 residues. V was trimmed by 4 bases and J by 0 bases, leaving 6 bases between them. The CDR3 is CSVAKSNYGYTF. As DNA, the CDR3 is TGCAGCGTTGCCAAGTCTAACTATGGCTACACCTTC.

The chain carries TRBV18 and TRBJ1-1; no definite D call. The germline V gene has CDR1 KGHSH and CDR2 LQKENI. Trimming cost V 3 bases and J 1 base, with 6 bases left between them. The CDR3 has 13 amino acids. The CDR3 DNA reads as TGTGCCAGCTCACCTGCAACGAACACTGAAGCTTTCTTT. Its translation: CASSPATNTEAFF.

The gene calls are TRBV5-1 and TRBJ2-1; perhaps TRBD1 as D (5 bases). From germline, CDR1 is SGHRS and CDR2 YFSETQ. The CDR3 sequence is 14 residues long. V lost 3 bases and J 9 bases, leaving 16 bases between the germline ends. Written as DNA, the CDR3 is TGCGCCAGCAGCTCGGGCGAAAATCAGGGTGAGCAGTTCTTC. It specifies CASSSGENQGEQFF. Using reference TRBV5-1 and TRBJ2-1 for the parts outside the CDR3, the full variable domain is KAGVTQTPRYLIKTRGQQVTLSCSPISGHRSVSWYQQTPGQGLQFLFEYFSETQRNKGNFPGRFSGRQFSNSRSEMNVSTLELGDSALYLCASSSGENQGEQFFGPGTRLTVL.

Details on this clonotype: A junction end diverges from the germline sequence, so it may reflect a read error. The chain carries TRBV27 and TRBJ2-5; 9 nucleotides line up with TRBD1. The CDR3 runs 16 residues. Germline V CDR1 and CDR2: MNHEY, SMNVEV (reference sequence). The CDR3 DNA reads as TGTGCCAGCAGTTCCGGGACAGGGTTTGATCGGGAGACCCTGTACTTC. This codes for CASSSGTGFDRETLYF.

The gene calls are TRBV20-1 and TRBJ2-3; 8 bases are a match to TRBD2. Germline values: CDR1 DFQATT, CDR2 SNEGSKA (reference sequence). The CDR3 spans 14 residues. CDR3 amino acids: CSAPGLALGDTQYF. For the CDR3, the DNA is TGCAGCGCTCCCGGACTAGCTCTCGGGGATACGCAGTATTTT.

This clonotype was observed a few times. This chain links TRBV28 with TRBJ2-7; TRBD2 agrees at 9 bases. The V gene end was trimmed by 6 bases and the J gene end by 5 bases; junction bases not matched to a gene: 11. Germline V CDR1 and CDR2: MDHEN, SYDVKM. CDR3 length equals 15 residues. CDR3 in amino acids: CASSRGLALLHEQYF. The CDR3 DNA follows: TGTGCCAGCAGCCGGGGACTAGCCCTGCTTCACGAGCAGTACTTC.

The chain carries TRBV4-1 and TRBJ1-3; D remains ambiguous. The V gene lost 4 bases and the J gene lost 9 bases, with 25 bases spanning the gap. This CDR3 spans 17 amino acids. Germline CDR1 is MGHRA and CDR2 is YSYEKL. The CDR3 region has the DNA TGCGCCAGCAGCCTCCTGGCGGGCCCCAGCCCGGATGGCACCATATATTTT. This encodes CASSLLAGPSPDGTIYF.

The chain is built from TRBV12-3 or TRBV12-4 and TRBJ2-7; 7 nucleotides align to TRBD2. V lost 3 bases to trimming and J lost 5 bases; unmatched junction nucleotides: 4. This CDR3 is 13 amino acids long. DNA for the CDR3: TGTGCCAGCAGTTTTGCAGCGGGGAACGAGCAGTACTTC. This codes for CASSFAAGNEQYF.

The chain couples TRBV12-3 or TRBV12-4 to TRBJ1-3; TRBD1 is a possible D gene (6 bases). This CDR3 comprises 15 residues. With 7 bases removed from V and 0 bases from J, the gap between germline ends came to 13 bases. The CDR3 nucleotides read TGTGCCAGCAAAAGGGGGGTCCTCTCTGGAAACACCATATATTTT. Translated: CASKRGVLSGNTIYF.

This clonotype has only a few counts. The chain combines TRBV12-3 or TRBV12-4 with TRBJ2-7; tentatively, D is TRBD2 (5 bases). Trimming took 5 bases from V and 5 from J, leaving 13 bases between them. The CDR3 contains 13 residues. The CDR3 region is CASSGTHGDEQYF. For the CDR3, the DNA is TGTGCCAGCAGTGGAACACACGGGGACGAGCAGTACTTC.

This clonotype has just a few counts. V gene TRBV5-5 combines with J gene TRBJ2-7; no clear D. The CDR3 totals 14 residues. Trimming removed 3 bases from V and 4 bases from J, with 14 bases in between. Germline lookup yields CDR1 SGHKS and CDR2 YYEKEE (reference sequence). The CDR3 DNA reads TGTGCCAGCAGCTCCAAGCTAAACGGTTACGAGCAGTACTTC. Its translation: CASSSKLNGYEQYF.

CDR3 DNA sequence: TGCAGTGCTTATCCGGGGGGCAGCTATGGCTACACCTTC. This sequence encodes CSAYPGGSYGYTF. The V call is TRBV20-1, the J call TRBJ1-2; perhaps TRBD1 as D (6 bases). This CDR3 is 13 amino acids long. Germline values: CDR1 DFQATT, CDR2 SNEGSKA (reference sequence). Trimming removed 5 bases from V and 4 bases from J, with 14 bases in between.

The chain has TRBV10-3 and TRBJ2-1; D is undetermined. V was cut by 4 bases and J by 6 bases, with 10 bases left in between. Germline-derived CDR1 and CDR2 are ENHRY and SYGVKD. This CDR3 spans 13 amino acids. The CDR3 DNA is TGTGCCATCAGTGTCCAGAATCGCAATGAGCAGTTCTTC. Translation: CAISVQNRNEQFF.